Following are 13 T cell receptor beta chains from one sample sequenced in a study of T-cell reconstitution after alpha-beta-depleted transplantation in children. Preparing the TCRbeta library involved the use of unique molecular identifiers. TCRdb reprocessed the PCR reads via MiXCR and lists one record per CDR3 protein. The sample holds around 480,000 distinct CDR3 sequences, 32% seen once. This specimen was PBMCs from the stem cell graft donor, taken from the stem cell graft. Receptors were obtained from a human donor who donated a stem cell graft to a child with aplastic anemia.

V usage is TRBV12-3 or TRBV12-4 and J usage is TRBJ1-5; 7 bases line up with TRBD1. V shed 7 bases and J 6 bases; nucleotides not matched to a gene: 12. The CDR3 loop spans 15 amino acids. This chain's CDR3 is CASTLDPGGVQPQHF. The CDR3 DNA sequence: TGTGCCAGCACCCTAGATCCAGGGGGAGTTCAGCCCCAGCATTTT.

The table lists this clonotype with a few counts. CDR3 in amino acids: CSARDPRKVNYGYTF. The CDR3 coding sequence is TGCAGTGCTAGAGATCCAAGAAAAGTGAACTATGGCTACACCTTC. The chain couples TRBV20-1 to TRBJ1-2; D gene unclear. The length of the CDR3 is 15 residues. CDR1 is DFQATT and CDR2 is SNEGSKA in the germline V gene (reference sequence). V was shortened by 0 bases and J by 2 bases, with 13 bases between the two germline ends.

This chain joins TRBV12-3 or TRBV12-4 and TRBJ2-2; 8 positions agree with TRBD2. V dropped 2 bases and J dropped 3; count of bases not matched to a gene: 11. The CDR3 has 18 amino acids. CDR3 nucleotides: TGTGCCAGCAGTTTAAGACTAGCGAACGACTTCGACACCGGGGAGCTGTTTTTT. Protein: CASSLRLANDFDTGELFF.

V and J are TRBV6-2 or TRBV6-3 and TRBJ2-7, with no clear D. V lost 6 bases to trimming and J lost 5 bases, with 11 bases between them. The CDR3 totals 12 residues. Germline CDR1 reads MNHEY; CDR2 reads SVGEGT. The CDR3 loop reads CASRSRVHEQYV. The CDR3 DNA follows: TGTGCCAGCAGATCTAGGGTCCACGAGCAGTACGTC.

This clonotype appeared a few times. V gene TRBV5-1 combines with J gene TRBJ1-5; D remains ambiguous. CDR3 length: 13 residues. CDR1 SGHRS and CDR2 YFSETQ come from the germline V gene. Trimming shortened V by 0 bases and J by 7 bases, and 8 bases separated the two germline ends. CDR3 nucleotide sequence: TGCGCCAGCAGCTTGGACGGAGGGCAGCCCCAGCATTTT. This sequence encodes CASSLDGGQPQHF.

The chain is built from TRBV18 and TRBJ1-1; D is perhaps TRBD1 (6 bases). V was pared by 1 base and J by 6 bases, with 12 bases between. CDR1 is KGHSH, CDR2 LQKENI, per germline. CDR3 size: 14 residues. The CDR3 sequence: CASSPRSGESEAFF. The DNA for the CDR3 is TGTGCCAGCTCACCACGTTCAGGGGAGTCTGAAGCTTTCTTT.

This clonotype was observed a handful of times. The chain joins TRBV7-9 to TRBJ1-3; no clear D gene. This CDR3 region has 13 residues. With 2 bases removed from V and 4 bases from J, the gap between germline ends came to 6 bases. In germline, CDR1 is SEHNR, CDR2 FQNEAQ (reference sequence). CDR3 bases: TGTGCCAGCAGCTTACGACGGGGAAACACCATATATTTT. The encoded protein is CASSLRRGNTIYF.

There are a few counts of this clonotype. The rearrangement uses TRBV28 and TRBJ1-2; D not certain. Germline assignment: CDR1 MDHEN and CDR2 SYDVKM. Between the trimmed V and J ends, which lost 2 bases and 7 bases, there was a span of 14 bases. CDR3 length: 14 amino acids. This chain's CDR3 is CASSLGWGSGGYTF. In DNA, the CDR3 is TGTGCCAGCAGTTTAGGATGGGGTTCGGGTGGCTACACCTTC.

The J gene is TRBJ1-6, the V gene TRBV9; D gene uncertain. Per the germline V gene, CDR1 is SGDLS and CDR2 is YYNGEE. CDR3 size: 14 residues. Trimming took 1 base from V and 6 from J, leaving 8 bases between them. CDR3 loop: CASSVTDINSPLHF. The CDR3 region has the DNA TGTGCCAGCAGCGTAACGGATATTAATTCACCCCTCCACTTT.

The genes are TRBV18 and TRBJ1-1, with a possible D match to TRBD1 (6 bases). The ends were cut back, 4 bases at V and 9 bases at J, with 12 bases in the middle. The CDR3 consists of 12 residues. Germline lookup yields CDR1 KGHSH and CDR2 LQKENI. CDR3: CASSLNTGQAFF. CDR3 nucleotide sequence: TGTGCCAGCTCACTAAATACAGGGCAAGCTTTCTTT.

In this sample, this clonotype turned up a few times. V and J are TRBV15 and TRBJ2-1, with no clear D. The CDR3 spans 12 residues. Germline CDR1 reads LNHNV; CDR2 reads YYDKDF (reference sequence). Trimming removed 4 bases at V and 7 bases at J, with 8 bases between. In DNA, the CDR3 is TGTGCCACCAGCAATCGGCTGAATGAGCAGTTCTTC. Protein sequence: CATSNRLNEQFF.

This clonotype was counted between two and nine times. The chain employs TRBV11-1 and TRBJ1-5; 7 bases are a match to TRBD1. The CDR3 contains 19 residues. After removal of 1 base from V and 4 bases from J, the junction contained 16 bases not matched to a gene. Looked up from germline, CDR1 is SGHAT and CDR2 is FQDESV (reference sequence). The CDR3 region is CASSLGTGVLSIPNQPQHF. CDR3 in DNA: TGTGCCAGCAGCTTAGGGACAGGTGTCCTTTCGATTCCAAATCAGCCCCAGCATTTT.

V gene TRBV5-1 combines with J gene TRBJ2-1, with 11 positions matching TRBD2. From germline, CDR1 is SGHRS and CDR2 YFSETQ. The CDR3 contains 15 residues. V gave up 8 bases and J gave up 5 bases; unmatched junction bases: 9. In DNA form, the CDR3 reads TGCGCCAGTAAGAATTTAGCGGGAGGGAACAATGAGCAGTTCTTC. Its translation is CASKNLAGGNNEQFF.